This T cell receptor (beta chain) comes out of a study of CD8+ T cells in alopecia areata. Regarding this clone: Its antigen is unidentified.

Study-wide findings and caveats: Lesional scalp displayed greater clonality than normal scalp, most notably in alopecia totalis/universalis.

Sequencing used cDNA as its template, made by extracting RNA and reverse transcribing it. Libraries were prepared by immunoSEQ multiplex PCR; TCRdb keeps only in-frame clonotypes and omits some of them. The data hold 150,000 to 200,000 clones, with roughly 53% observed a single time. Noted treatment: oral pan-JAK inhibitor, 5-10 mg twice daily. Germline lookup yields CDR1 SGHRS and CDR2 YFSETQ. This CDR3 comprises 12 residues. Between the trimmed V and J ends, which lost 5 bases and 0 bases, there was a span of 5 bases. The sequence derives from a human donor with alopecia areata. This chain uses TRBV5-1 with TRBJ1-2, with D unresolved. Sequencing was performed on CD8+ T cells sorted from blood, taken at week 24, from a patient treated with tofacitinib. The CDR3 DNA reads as TGCGCCAGCAGTATCTCTAACTATGGCTACACCTTC. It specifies CASSISNYGYTF.